This TCR beta chain was recovered during a study of tumor-infiltrating lymphocytes in primary liver carcinoma. At the level of the study: Staged T1-T3 N0M0, the tumors had sizes that ranged from roughly 4.2 to 10 cm across.

Germline loops: CDR1 WSHSY, CDR2 SAAADI. This CDR3 region has 16 residues. On this clonotype: Its antigen is still unknown. Relative to the germline gene, one junction end is altered; a read error may explain this.

Co-extraction yielded RNA and DNA from 20-30 mg of unsorted bulk tissue. The researchers produced TCR beta cDNA from 450 to 600 ng total RNA with a constant-region primer. Slightly modified ARM-PCR served as the procedure for the TCR beta libraries. These libraries came from three rounds of nested multiplex PCR. It was with TRBV1-TRBV30 forward primers and a C-beta reverse primer that the first two PCR rounds were run, at roughly 10 cycles each. TCRdb passed the multiplex PCR reads through MiXCR, listing each CDR3 protein once. In the table there are about 120,000 distinct CDR3 sequences, around two thirds of which are singletons. General study points: Overlap between tumor regions exceeded overlap of tumor with adjacent tissue or blood. Blood had a significantly lower top-250-clone fraction than tumors did (p = 0.039).

The chain carries TRBV10-2 and TRBJ2-1, with D hard to call. The specimen was tumor-adjacent normal liver tissue. The TCR comes from a woman aged 55-70 years with primary liver carcinoma and hepatitis B virus infection. The chain's CDR3 is CTSSVSKVYTYNEQFF. In DNA, the CDR3 is TGCACCAGCAGTGTGTCGAAGGTCTACACCTACAATGAGCAGTTCTTC.